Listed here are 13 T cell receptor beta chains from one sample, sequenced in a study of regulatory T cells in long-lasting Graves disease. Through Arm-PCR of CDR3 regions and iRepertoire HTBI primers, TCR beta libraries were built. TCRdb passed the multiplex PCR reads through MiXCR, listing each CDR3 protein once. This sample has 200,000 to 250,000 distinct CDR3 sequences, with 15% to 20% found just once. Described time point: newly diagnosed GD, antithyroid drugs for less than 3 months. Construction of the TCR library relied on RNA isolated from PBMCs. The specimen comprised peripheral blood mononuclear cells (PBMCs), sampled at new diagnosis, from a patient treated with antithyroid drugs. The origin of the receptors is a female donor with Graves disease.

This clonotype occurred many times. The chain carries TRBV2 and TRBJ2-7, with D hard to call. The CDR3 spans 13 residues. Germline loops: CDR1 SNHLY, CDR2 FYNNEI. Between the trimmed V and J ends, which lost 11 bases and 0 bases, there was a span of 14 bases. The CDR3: CAGQGRNSYEQYF. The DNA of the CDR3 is TGTGCCGGTCAAGGACGGAACTCCTACGAGCAGTACTTC.

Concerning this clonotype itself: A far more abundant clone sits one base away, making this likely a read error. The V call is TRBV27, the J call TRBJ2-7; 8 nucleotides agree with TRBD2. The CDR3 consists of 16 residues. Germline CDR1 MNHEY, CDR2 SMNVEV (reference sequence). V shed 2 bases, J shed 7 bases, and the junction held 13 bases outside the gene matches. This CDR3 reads CASSLGWREAPGEQYF. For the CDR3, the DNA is TGTGCCAGCAGTTTAGGTTGGCGGGAGGCCCCGGGGGAGCAGTACTTC.

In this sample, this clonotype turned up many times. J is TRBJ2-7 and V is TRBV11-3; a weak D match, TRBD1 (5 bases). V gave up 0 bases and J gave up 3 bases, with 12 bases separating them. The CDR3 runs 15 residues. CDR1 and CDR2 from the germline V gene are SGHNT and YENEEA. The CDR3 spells CASSLDQGSSYEQYF. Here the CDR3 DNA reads TGTGCCAGCAGCTTAGATCAGGGTAGCAGCTACGAGCAGTACTTC.

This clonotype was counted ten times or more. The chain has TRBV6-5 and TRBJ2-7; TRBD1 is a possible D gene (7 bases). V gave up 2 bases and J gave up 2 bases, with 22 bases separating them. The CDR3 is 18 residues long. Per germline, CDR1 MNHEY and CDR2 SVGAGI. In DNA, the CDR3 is TGTGCCAGCAGTTACGAGGGGGCGACGGGAGCTGTAACCTACGAGCAGTACTTC. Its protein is CASSYEGATGAVTYEQYF.

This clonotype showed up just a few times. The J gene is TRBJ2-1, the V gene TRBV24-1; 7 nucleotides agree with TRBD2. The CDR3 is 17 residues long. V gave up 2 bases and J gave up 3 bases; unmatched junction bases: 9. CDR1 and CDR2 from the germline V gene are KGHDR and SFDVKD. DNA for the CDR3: TGTGCCACCAGTGATTCCCGGGGGAGGGAGAGCTACAATGAGCAGTTCTTC. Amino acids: CATSDSRGRESYNEQFF.

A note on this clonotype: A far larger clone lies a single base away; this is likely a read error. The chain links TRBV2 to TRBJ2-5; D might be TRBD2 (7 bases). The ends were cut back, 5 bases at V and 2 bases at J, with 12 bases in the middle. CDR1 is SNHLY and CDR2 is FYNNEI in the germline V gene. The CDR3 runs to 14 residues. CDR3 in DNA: TGTGCCAGCAGTTCTCGGGGGGCACAAGAGACCCAGTACTTC. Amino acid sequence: CASSSRGAQETQYF.

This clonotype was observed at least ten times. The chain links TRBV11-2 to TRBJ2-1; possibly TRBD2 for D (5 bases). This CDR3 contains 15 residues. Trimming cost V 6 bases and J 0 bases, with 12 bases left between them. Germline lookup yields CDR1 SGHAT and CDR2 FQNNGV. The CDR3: CASRAPGSSYNEQFF. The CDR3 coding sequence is TGTGCCAGCAGAGCTCCGGGGAGCTCCTACAATGAGCAGTTCTTC.

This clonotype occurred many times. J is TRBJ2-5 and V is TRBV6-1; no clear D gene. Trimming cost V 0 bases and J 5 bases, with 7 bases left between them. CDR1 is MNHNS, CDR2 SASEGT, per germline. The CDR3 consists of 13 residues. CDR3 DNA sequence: TGTGCCAGCAGTGAAGCCCAGTGGGAGACCCAGTACTTC. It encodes CASSEAQWETQYF.

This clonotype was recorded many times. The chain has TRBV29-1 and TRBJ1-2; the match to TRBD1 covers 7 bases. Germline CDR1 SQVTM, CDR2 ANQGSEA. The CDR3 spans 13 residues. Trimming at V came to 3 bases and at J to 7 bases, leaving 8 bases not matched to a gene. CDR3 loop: CSVEGYDRVGYTF. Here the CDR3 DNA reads TGCAGCGTTGAGGGCTACGACAGGGTTGGCTACACCTTC.

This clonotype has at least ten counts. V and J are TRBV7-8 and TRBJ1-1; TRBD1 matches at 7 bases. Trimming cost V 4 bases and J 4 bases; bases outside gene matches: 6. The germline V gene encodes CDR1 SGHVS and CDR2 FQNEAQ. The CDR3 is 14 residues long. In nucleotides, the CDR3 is TGTGCCAGCAGCTACACAGGGGTCGGCACTGAAGCTTTCTTT. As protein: CASSYTGVGTEAFF.

CDR3 protein: CASSVLAGGNYEQYF. DNA for the CDR3: TGTGCCAGCAGTGTGTTAGCGGGAGGAAACTACGAGCAGTACTTC. The V gene is TRBV28, the J gene TRBJ2-7, with 10 bases lining up with TRBD2. CDR1 is MDHEN, CDR2 SYDVKM, per germline. The CDR3 contains 15 residues. V was pared by 5 bases and J by 3 bases, with 7 bases of the junction left unmatched.

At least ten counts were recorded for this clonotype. The CDR3 nucleotides are TGCAGTGCTAGAAGGGGAGCGGGAGGCTCCTACGAGCAGTACTTC. Its protein product is CSARRGAGGSYEQYF. The chain employs TRBV20-1 and TRBJ2-7; 9 nucleotides align to TRBD2. The CDR3 loop spans 15 amino acids. After removal of 2 bases from V and 0 bases from J, the junction contained 5 bases not matched to a gene. CDR1 and CDR2 from the germline V gene are DFQATT and SNEGSKA (reference sequence).

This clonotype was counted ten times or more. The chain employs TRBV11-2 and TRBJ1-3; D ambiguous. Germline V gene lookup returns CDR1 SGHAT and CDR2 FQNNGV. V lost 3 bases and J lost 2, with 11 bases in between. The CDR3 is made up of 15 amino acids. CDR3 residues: CASSFTATAGNTIYF. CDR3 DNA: TGTGCCAGCAGCTTTACAGCGACGGCTGGAAACACCATATATTTT. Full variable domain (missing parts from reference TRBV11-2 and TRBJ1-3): EAGVAQSPRYKIIEKRQSVAFWCNPISGHATLYWYQQILGQGPKLLIQFQNNGVVDDSQLPKDRFSAERLKGVDSTLKIQPAKLEDSAVYLCASSFTATAGNTIYFGEGSWLTVV.